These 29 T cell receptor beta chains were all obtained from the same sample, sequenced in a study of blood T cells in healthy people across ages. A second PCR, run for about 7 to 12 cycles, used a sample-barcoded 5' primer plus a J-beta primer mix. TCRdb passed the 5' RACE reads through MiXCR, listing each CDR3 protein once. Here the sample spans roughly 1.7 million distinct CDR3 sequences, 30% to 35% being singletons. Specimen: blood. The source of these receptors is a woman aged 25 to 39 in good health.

The CDR3 DNA is TGTGCCAGCAGCGCAACGGGGAAAGCTTTCTTT. It is translated as CASSATGKAFF. The chain links TRBV5-5 to TRBJ1-1; D call uncertain. CDR3 length equals 11 residues. Trimming stripped 4 bases from V and 9 bases from J, with 10 bases between. Germline CDR1 SGHKS, CDR2 YYEKEE (reference sequence).

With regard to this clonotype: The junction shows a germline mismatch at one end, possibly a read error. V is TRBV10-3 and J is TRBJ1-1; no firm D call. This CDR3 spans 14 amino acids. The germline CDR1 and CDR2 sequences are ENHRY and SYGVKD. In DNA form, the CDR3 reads TGTGCCATCCGTGAATTCCAGGAGAACACTGAAGCTTTCTTT. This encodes CAIREFQENTEAFF.

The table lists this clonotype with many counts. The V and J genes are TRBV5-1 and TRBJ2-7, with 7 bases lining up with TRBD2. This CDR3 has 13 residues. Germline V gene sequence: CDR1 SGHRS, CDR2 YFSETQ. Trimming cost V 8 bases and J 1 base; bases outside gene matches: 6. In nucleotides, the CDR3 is TGCGCCAGTTCCGGGACTATTTCCTACGAGCAGTACTTC. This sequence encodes CASSGTISYEQYF. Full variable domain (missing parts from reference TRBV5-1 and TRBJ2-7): KAGVTQTPRYLIKTRGQQVTLSCSPISGHRSVSWYQQTPGQGLQFLFEYFSETQRNKGNFPGRFSGRQFSNSRSEMNVSTLELGDSALYLCASSGTISYEQYFGPGTRLTVT.

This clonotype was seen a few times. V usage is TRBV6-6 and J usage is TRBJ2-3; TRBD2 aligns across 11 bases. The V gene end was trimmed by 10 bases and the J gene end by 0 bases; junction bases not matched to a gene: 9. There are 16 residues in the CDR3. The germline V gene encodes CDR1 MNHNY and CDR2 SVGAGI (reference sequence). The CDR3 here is CATLAGAPLSTDTQYF. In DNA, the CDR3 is TGTGCCACACTAGCGGGAGCACCCCTTAGCACAGATACGCAGTATTTT.

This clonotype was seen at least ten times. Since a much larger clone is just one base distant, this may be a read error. The CDR3 sequence: CASSWEQGAGEQYF. The CDR3 DNA reads as TGTGCCAGCAGCTGGGAACAGGGGGCAGGCGAGCAGTACTTC. V and J are TRBV7-2 and TRBJ2-7; 9 nucleotides align to TRBD1. V lost 4 bases and J lost 6; bases outside the gene matches: 7. The CDR3 extends over 14 amino acids. Germline V gene data show CDR1 as SGHTA and CDR2 as FQGNSA.

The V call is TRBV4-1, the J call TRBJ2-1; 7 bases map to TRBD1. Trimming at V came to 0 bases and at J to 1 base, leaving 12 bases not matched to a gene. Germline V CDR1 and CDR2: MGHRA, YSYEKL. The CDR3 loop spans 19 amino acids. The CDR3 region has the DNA TGCGCCAGCAGCCAAGATCAAAAAGGGGGCAAGGGTTCCTACAATGAGCAGTTCTTC. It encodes CASSQDQKGGKGSYNEQFF.

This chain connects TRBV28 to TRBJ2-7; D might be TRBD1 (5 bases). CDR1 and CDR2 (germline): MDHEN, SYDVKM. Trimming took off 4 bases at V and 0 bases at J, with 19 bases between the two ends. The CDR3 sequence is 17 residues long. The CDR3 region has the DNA TGTGCCAGCAGTTCGTACTTTACAGGAGTATCCTCCTACGAGCAGTACTTC. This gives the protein CASSSYFTGVSSYEQYF. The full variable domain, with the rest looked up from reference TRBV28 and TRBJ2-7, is DVKVTQSSRYLVKRTGEKVFLECVQDMDHENMFWYRQDPGLGLRLIYFSYDVKMKEKGDIPEGYSVSREKKERFSLILESASTNQTSMYLCASSSYFTGVSSYEQYFGPGTRLTVT.

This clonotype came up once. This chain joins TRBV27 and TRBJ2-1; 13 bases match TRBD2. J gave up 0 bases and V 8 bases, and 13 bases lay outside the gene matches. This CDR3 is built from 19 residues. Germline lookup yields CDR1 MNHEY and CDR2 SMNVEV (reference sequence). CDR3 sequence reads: CASGKLGTSGVHSYNEQFF. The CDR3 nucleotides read TGTGCCAGCGGAAAGCTGGGGACTAGCGGGGTCCACTCCTACAATGAGCAGTTCTTC.

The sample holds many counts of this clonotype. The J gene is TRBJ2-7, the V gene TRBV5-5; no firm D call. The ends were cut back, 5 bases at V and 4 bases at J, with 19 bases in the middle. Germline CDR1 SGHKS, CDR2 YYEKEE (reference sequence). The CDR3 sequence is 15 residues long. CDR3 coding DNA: TGTGCCAGCAGTCTCTTAACATCCGGGTTGTACGAGCAGTACTTC. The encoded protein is CASSLLTSGLYEQYF.

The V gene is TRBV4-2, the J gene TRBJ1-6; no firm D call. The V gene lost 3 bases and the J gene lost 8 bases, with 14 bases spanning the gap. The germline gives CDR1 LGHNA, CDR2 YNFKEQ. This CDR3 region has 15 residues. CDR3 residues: CASSQKSFGDSPLHF. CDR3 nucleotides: TGTGCCAGCAGCCAGAAGTCCTTCGGCGATTCACCCCTCCACTTT.

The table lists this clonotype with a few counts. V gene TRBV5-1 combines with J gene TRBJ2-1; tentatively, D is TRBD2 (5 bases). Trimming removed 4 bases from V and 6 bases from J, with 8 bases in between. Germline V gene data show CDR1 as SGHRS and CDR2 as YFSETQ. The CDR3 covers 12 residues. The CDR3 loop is CASSPEVNEQFF. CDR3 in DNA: TGCGCCAGCAGCCCGGAGGTCAATGAGCAGTTCTTC.

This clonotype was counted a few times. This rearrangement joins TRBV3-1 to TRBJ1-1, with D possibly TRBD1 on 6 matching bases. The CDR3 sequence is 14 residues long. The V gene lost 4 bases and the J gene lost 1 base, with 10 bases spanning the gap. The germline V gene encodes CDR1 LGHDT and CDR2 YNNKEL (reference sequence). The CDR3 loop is CASSPWTENTEAFF. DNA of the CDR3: TGTGCCAGCAGCCCTTGGACAGAGAACACTGAAGCTTTCTTT.

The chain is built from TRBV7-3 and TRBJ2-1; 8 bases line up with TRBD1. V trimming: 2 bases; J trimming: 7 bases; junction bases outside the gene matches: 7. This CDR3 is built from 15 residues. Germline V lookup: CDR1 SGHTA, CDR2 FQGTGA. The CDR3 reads CASSLPDRVGNEQFF. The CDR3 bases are TGTGCCAGCAGCTTACCGGACAGGGTAGGAAATGAGCAGTTCTTC.

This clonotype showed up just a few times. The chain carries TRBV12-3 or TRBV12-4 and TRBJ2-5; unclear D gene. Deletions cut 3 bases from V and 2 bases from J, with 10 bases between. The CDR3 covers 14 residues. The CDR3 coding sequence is TGTGCCAGCAGTTTTGACGGTGCACAAGAGACCCAGTACTTC. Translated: CASSFDGAQETQYF.

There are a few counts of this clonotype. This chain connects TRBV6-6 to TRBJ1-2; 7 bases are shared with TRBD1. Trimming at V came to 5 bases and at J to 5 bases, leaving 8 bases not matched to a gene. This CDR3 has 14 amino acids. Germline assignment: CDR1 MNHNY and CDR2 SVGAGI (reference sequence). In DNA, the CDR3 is TGTGCCAGCAGTCCCCGGGACAGTGGGTATGGCTACACCTTC. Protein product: CASSPRDSGYGYTF.

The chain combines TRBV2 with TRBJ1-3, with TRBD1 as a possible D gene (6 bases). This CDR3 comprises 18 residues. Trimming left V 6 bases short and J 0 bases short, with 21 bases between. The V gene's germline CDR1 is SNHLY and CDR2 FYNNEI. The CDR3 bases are TGTGCCAGCAGGTTCGGGGGGGCGCTTCCTTACTCTGGAAACACCATATATTTT. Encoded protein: CASRFGGALPYSGNTIYF.

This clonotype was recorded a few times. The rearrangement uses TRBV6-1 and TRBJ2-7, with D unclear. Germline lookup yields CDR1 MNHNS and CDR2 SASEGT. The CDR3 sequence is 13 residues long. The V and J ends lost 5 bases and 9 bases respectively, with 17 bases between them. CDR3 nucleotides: TGTGCCAGCAGTACTACACGGCTGGAAGGGCAGTACTTC. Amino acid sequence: CASSTTRLEGQYF.

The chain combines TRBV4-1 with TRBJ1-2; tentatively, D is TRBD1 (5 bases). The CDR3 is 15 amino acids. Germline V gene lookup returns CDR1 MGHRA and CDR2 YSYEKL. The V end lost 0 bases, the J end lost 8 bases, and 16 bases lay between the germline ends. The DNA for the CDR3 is TGCGCCAGCAGCCAAGATCTCAGGGTTTTGCGCGGCTACACCTTC. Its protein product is CASSQDLRVLRGYTF.

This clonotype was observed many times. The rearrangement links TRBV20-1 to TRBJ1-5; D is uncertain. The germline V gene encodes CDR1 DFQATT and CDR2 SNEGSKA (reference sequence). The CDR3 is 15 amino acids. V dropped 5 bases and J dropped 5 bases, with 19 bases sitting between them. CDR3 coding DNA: TGCAGTGCTGAACCAACAGCGTTGGCCGATCAGCCCCAGCATTTT. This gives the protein CSAEPTALADQPQHF.

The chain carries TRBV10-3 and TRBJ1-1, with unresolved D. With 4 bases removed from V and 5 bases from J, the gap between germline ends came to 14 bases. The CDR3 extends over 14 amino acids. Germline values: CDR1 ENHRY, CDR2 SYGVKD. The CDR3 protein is CAISVTPSRTEAFF. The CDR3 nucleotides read TGTGCCATCAGTGTCACCCCGTCGAGGACTGAAGCTTTCTTT.

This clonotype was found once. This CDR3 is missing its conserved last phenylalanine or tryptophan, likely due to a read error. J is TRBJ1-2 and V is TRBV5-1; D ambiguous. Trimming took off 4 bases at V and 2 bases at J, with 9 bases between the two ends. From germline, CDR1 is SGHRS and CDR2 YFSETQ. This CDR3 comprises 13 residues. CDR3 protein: CASSQDTNYGYTC. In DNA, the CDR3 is TGCGCCAGCAGCCAAGACACAAACTATGGCTACACCTGC.

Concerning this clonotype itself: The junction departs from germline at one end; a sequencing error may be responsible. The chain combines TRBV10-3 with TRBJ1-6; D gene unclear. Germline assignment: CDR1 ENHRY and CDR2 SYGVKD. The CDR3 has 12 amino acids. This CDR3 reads CAIAETNSLLHF. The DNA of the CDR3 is TGTGCCATCGCAGAGACAAATTCACTCCTCCACTTT.

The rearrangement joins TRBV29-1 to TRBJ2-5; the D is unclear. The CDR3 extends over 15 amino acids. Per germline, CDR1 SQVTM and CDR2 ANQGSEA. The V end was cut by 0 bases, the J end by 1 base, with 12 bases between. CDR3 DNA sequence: TGCAGCGTTGAAGATCCATTACGGGTCCAAGAGACCCAGTACTTC. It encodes CSVEDPLRVQETQYF.

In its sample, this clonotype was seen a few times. This CDR3 is CASSLHGTANTEAFF. DNA of the CDR3: TGTGCCAGCAGTCTGCATGGGACGGCGAACACTGAAGCTTTCTTT. The V gene is TRBV12-3 or TRBV12-4, the J gene TRBJ1-1; possibly TRBD1 for D (5 bases). V lost 5 bases and J lost 1, with 14 bases in between. This CDR3 has 15 amino acids.

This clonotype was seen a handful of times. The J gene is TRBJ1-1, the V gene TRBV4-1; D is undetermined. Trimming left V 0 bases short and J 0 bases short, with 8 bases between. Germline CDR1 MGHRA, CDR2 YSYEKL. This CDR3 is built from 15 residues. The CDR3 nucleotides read TGCGCCAGCAGCCAAGATGAACTCATGAACACTGAAGCTTTCTTT. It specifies CASSQDELMNTEAFF.

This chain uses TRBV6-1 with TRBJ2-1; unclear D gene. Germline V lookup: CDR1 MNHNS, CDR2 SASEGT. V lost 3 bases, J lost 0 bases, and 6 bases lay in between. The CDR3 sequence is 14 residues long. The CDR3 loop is CASSDWLSYNEQFF. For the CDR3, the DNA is TGTGCCAGCAGTGATTGGCTCTCCTACAATGAGCAGTTCTTC.

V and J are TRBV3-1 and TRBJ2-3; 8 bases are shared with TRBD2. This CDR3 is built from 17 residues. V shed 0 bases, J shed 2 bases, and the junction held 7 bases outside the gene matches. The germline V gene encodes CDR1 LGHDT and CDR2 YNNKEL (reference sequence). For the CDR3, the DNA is TGTGCCAGCAGCCAAGATCCGGGGGGGGGATTCACAGATACGCAGTATTTT. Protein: CASSQDPGGGFTDTQYF.

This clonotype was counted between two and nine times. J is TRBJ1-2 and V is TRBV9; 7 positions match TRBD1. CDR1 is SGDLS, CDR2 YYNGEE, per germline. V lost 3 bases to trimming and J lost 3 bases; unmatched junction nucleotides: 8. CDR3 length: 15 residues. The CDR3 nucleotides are TGTGCCAGCAGCGCGAGGGGGCGGACAGACTATGGCTACACCTTC. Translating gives CASSARGRTDYGYTF.

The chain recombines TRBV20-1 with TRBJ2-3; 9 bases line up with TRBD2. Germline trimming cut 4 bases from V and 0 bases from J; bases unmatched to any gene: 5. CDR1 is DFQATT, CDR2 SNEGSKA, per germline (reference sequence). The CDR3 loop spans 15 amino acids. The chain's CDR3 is CSAIRTSVSTDTQYF. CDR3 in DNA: TGCAGTGCTATACGGACTAGCGTGAGCACAGATACGCAGTATTTT.